This T cell receptor (beta chain) derives from a study of T cell repertoires in cytomegalovirus infection. Across the whole study: HLA-B-restricted CMV epitopes that are well studied, plus recently identified HLA-C-restricted ones, were used by the study. In public TCR beta signatures, there were indications of both CMV infection and matching HLA type. Regarding the study as a whole: Across the ex vivo response, the dominant clonotypes were HLA-C-restricted CMV-specific TCR beta clonotypes.

The ends were cut back, 1 base at V and 1 base at J, with 5 bases in the middle. The CDR3 extends over 14 amino acids. This clonotype was seen many times. Its antigen is not known. TCRdb recomputed calls from the reads with MiXCR, one row per CDR3 protein. The sample lists 49,000 or so distinct CDR3 sequences, roughly 19% occurring once. The V gene is TRBV12-3 or TRBV12-4, the J gene TRBJ1-5; D gene uncertain. Sequencing used CD8+ T cells from cultured PBMCs, obtained from culture after CMV antigen stimulation. This clonotype originated in a human donor in good health (CMV status not recorded). Some clones in this sample may be carry-over from other donors' samples. CDR3 protein: CASSLGGSNQPQHF. CDR3 coding DNA: TGTGCCAGCAGTTTAGGTGGCAGCAATCAGCCCCAGCATTTT.